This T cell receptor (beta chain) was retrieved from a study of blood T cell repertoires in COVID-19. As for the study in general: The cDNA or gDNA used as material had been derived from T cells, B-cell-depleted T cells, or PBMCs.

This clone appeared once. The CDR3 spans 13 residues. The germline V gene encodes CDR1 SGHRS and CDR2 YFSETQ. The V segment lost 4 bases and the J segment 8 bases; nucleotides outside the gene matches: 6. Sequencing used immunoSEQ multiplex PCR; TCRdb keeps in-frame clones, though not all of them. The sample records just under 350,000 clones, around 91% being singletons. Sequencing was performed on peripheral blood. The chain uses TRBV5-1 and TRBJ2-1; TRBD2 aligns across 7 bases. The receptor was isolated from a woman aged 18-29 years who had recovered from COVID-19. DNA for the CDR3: TGCGCCAGCAGCCGGCGGGAGCGCGATGAGCAGTTCTTC. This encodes CASSRRERDEQFF.